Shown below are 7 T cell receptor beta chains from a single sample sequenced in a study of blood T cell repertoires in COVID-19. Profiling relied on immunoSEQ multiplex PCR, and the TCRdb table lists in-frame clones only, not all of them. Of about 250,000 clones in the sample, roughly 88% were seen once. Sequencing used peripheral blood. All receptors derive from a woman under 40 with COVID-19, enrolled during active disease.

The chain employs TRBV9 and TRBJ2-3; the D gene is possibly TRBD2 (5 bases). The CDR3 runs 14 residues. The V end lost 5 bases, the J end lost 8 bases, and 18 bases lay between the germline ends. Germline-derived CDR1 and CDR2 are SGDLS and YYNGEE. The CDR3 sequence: CASSHNDGLVTQYF. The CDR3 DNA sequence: TGTGCCAGCAGTCACAACGACGGACTTGTTACGCAGTATTTT.

In DNA form, the CDR3 reads TGTGCCAGCAGCTTTCCTGACAGGAACACCGGGGAGCTGTTTTTT. Protein product: CASSFPDRNTGELFF. This chain joins TRBV6-2 or TRBV6-3 and TRBJ2-2; TRBD1 is a possible D gene (5 bases). Germline CDR1 reads MNHEY; CDR2 reads SVGEGT. The CDR3 runs to 15 residues. The ends were cut back, 6 bases at V and 1 base at J, with 12 bases in the middle.

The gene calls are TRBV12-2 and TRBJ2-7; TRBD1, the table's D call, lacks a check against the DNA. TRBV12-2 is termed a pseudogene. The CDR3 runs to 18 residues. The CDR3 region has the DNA TGTGCAAGTCGCGCGAACGGGAACCGGGACAGGGGGAACTACGAGCAGTACGTC. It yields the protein CASRANGNRDRGNYEQYV.

As DNA, the CDR3 is TGTGCCAGCAGCCAAGCGAGGACAGGGGGTAATGAAAAACTGTTTTTT. This encodes CASSQARTGGNEKLFF. The chain combines TRBV3-1 (or the pseudogene TRBV3-2) with TRBJ1-4; 10 nucleotides match TRBD1. V was clipped by 1 base and J by 4 bases; unmatched bases: 3. Germline CDR1 and CDR2: LGHDT and YNNKEL (reference sequence). This CDR3 is built from 16 residues.

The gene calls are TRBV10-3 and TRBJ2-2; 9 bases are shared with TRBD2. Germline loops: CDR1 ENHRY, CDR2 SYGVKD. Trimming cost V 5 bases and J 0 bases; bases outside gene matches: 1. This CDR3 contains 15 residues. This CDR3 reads CAISLAGANTGELFF. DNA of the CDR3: TGTGCCATCAGTTTAGCGGGGGCGAACACCGGGGAGCTGTTTTTT.

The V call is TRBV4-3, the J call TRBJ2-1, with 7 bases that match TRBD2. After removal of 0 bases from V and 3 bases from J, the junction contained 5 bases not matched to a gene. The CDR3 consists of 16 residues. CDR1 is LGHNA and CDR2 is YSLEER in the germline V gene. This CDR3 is CASSQEGGGFYNEQFF. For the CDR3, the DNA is TGCGCCAGCAGCCAAGAGGGCGGGGGTTTCTACAATGAGCAGTTCTTC.

CDR3 loop: CASRMRLAGVNEQFF. CDR3 nucleotides: TGTGCCAGTAGGATGCGCCTAGCGGGGGTGAATGAGCAGTTCTTC. The chain has TRBV19 and TRBJ2-1; TRBD2 matches 10 bases. The germline V gene encodes CDR1 LNHDA and CDR2 SQIVND (reference sequence). The CDR3 covers 15 residues. V lost 6 bases, J lost 7 bases, and 9 bases stayed unmatched. The full variable domain, with the rest looked up from reference TRBV19 and TRBJ2-1, is DGGITQSPKYLFRKEGQNVTLSCEQNLNHDAMYWYRQDPGQGLRLIYYSQIVNDFQKGDIAEGYSVSREKKESFPLTVTSAQKNPTAFYLCASRMRLAGVNEQFFGPGTRLTVL.